The 20 T cell receptor beta chains below come from one sample, sequenced in a study of shared clonotypes between healthy human individuals (TCRdb year 2020). The library was prepared using the immunoSEQ multiplex PCR assay. Sourced from immuneACCESS, this table was stored by TCRdb with only in-frame sequences that have V and J called. A share of the clones is absent; for the studies checked, an unresolved V gene accounts for under half, and the remainder has no known explanation. The sample records approximately 1.9 million clones, around 95% of which are singletons. The leading ten clones occupy over 1.5% of the sample. CD8 naive samples consisted of CD45RO-negative cells that were positively selected for CCR7, yielding a CD45RA+CCR7+ population without TemRA cells. Material: naive CD8+ T cells from PBMCs. The sample's cell subset or site label, in plain terms: CD45RA+CCR7+. Receptors originate from a man between 18 and 29 years old in good health. Some clones in this sample may be carry-over from other donors' samples.

The CDR3 DNA is TGCGCCAGCAGCTTGTACGGCGAGGGTAACACCGGGGAGCTGTTTTTT. Translation gives CASSLYGEGNTGELFF. The gene calls are TRBV5-1 and TRBJ2-2, with D perhaps matching TRBD2 (5 bases). This CDR3 is built from 16 residues. The V gene's germline CDR1 is SGHRS and CDR2 YFSETQ. The V end lost 1 base, the J end lost 2 bases, and 12 bases lay between the germline ends. Full variable domain (remainder filled in from reference TRBV5-1 and TRBJ2-2): KAGVTQTPRYLIKTRGQQVTLSCSPISGHRSVSWYQQTPGQGLQFLFEYFSETQRNKGNFPGRFSGRQFSNSRSEMNVSTLELGDSALYLCASSLYGEGNTGELFFGEGSRLTVL.

The chain is built from TRBV27 and TRBJ1-4, with D possibly being TRBD1 (5 bases). Looked up from germline, CDR1 is MNHEY and CDR2 is SMNVEV (reference sequence). Trimming shortened V by 6 bases and J by 7 bases, and 12 bases separated the two germline ends. This CDR3 comprises 13 residues. The CDR3 loop reads CASSHRGGEKLFF. CDR3 DNA sequence: TGTGCCAGCAGCCACCGGGGGGGTGAAAAACTGTTTTTT.

CDR3 nucleotide sequence: TGCAGCGTTGGAGGCGGGAGGGTAAGCACAGATACGCAGTATTTT. Its protein product is CSVGGGRVSTDTQYF. The chain recombines TRBV29-1 with TRBJ2-3; 9 bases are shared with TRBD2. The CDR3 loop spans 15 amino acids. Germline values: CDR1 SQVTM, CDR2 ANQGSEA. The trim removed 4 bases at V and 0 bases at J, leaving 5 bases unmatched.

This clone was observed once. The chain couples TRBV7-9 to TRBJ2-3, with no clear D. CDR1 is SEHNR, CDR2 FQNEAQ, per germline (reference sequence). V shed 10 bases and J shed 2 bases, with 19 bases lying between them. The CDR3 is 15 residues long. The CDR3 nucleotides are TGTGCCACCCCAGGTTCAGTGTCGACCACAGATACGCAGTATTTT. It yields the protein CATPGSVSTTDTQYF.

This sequence joins TRBV29-1 and TRBJ2-7; maybe TRBD1 (6 bases). V lost 6 bases and J lost 1, with 13 bases in between. The CDR3 loop spans 13 amino acids. Germline V gene lookup returns CDR1 SQVTM and CDR2 ANQGSEA. CDR3 DNA: TGCAGCGTCACCACGGGACATTCCTACGAGCAGTACTTC. This encodes CSVTTGHSYEQYF.

This clone has a single count. The rearrangement links TRBV9 to TRBJ2-1; 7 bases match TRBD2. Germline loops: CDR1 SGDLS, CDR2 YYNGEE. The CDR3 extends over 16 amino acids. Losses at the gene ends were 1 base for V and 0 bases for J; bases not matched to a gene: 4. The CDR3 reads CASSVSGINSYNEQFF. DNA for the CDR3: TGTGCCAGCAGCGTAAGCGGGATCAACTCCTACAATGAGCAGTTCTTC.

The chain employs TRBV15 and TRBJ2-7; D ambiguous. V gave up 6 bases and J gave up 3 bases, with 6 bases separating them. Germline V gene lookup returns CDR1 LNHNV and CDR2 YYDKDF (reference sequence). CDR3 length: 11 residues. CDR3: CATRDDYEQYF. The CDR3 bases are TGTGCCACCAGAGACGACTACGAGCAGTACTTC.

The chain recombines TRBV7-8 with TRBJ2-7; the D gene is possibly TRBD1 (5 bases). The CDR3 is 16 residues long. The germline V gene has CDR1 SGHVS and CDR2 FQNEAQ. Trimming stripped 2 bases from V and 2 bases from J, with 16 bases between. This CDR3 is CASSLNLGQGAYEQYF. CDR3 in DNA: TGTGCCAGCAGCTTAAATCTGGGCCAGGGCGCCTACGAGCAGTACTTC.

About this clone: Other nucleotide sequences in the sample specify the same CDR3. The chain recombines TRBV29-1 with TRBJ2-1; TRBD1 is a possible D gene (6 bases). Between the trimmed V and J ends, which lost 3 bases and 3 bases, there was a span of 9 bases. CDR3 size: 13 residues. Germline V gives CDR1 SQVTM, CDR2 ANQGSEA. CDR3 loop: CSVDRGVYNEQFF. CDR3 DNA: TGCAGCGTTGACAGGGGAGTCTACAATGAGCAGTTCTTC.

The chain joins TRBV6-6 to TRBJ2-1; weak D call: TRBD2 (5 bases). This CDR3 spans 16 amino acids. Germline V gene sequence: CDR1 MNHNY, CDR2 SVGAGI (reference sequence). Trimming pared 0 bases from V and 4 bases from J, leaving 13 bases between. The CDR3 nucleotides read TGTGCCAGCAGTTACTCCGATGGGTGGGAGTACAATGAGCAGTTCTTC. Its protein is CASSYSDGWEYNEQFF.

The V and J genes are TRBV27 and TRBJ2-2, with 12 bases fitting TRBD2. V shed 5 bases and J 7 bases; nucleotides not matched to a gene: 5. The CDR3 is made up of 15 amino acids. Germline lookup yields CDR1 MNHEY and CDR2 SMNVEV (reference sequence). The CDR3 nucleotides read TGTGCCAGCAGTCCCCTAGCGGGAGGGGACGGGGAGCTGTTTTTT. Encoded protein: CASSPLAGGDGELFF.

This chain joins TRBV5-1 and TRBJ2-7, with no clear D. Trimming took off 2 bases at V and 0 bases at J, with 6 bases between the two ends. CDR1 is SGHRS, CDR2 YFSETQ, per germline. This CDR3 is 13 amino acids long. CDR3 protein: CASSFGYSYEQYF. The CDR3 DNA sequence: TGCGCCAGCAGCTTTGGGTACTCCTACGAGCAGTACTTC.

The gene calls are TRBV29-1 and TRBJ2-5; D possibly uses TRBD1 or TRBD2 (5 bases each). Deletions cut 4 bases from V and 5 bases from J, with 11 bases between. CDR3 length: 12 amino acids. Germline CDR1 SQVTM, CDR2 ANQGSEA. The CDR3 nucleotides read TGCAGCGTTGTGGGGGACGGGGAGACCCAGTACTTC. The encoded protein is CSVVGDGETQYF.

Notes on this clone: Within the sample, other DNA sequences also encode this same CDR3. This chain uses TRBV9 with TRBJ1-1; D remains ambiguous. The CDR3 covers 13 residues. The germline CDR1 and CDR2 sequences are SGDLS and YYNGEE. Trimming took 0 bases from V and 1 from J, leaving 4 bases between them. The CDR3 loop is CASSVARNTEAFF. In DNA, the CDR3 is TGTGCCAGCAGCGTAGCGAGGAACACTGAAGCTTTCTTT.

The chain combines TRBV5-1 with TRBJ1-1; 8 nucleotides agree with TRBD1. Trimming took 0 bases from V and 1 from J; bases not matched to a gene: 5. The CDR3 contains 16 residues. Germline CDR1 and CDR2: SGHRS and YFSETQ. The CDR3 DNA is TGCGCCAGCAGCTTGGCCACAGGGGGTCCGAACACTGAAGCTTTCTTT. Translated, it gives CASSLATGGPNTEAFF.

This chain connects TRBV6-6 to TRBJ1-4, with 7 bases aligning to TRBD1. Trimming removed 10 bases from V and 7 bases from J; junction bases left unmatched: 6. This CDR3 has 12 amino acids. Per germline, CDR1 MNHNY and CDR2 SVGAGI (reference sequence). CDR3 in DNA: TGTGCCACAGGGGGGACGGTTGAAAAACTGTTTTTT. Protein product: CATGGTVEKLFF.

For this clone: Additional DNA sequences in this sample encode the identical CDR3. The chain joins TRBV19 to TRBJ2-7; D possibly corresponds to TRBD2 (6 bases). Germline V gene lookup returns CDR1 LNHDA and CDR2 SQIVND (reference sequence). This CDR3 is 14 amino acids long. Trimming cost V 3 bases and J 3 bases, with 12 bases left between them. The DNA for the CDR3 is TGTGCCAGTAGTATTGGGGGGAGAGGCTACGAGCAGTACTTC. Its protein product is CASSIGGRGYEQYF.

The rearrangement uses TRBV7-3 and TRBJ2-2, with 11 positions matching TRBD1. The CDR3 is 17 amino acids. Germline assignment: CDR1 SGHTA and CDR2 FQGTGA. V dropped 0 bases and J dropped 5; count of bases not matched to a gene: 5. CDR3 amino acids: CASSLTPGQGATGELFF. CDR3 coding DNA: TGTGCCAGCAGCTTAACCCCAGGACAGGGGGCAACCGGGGAGCTGTTTTTT.

This sequence joins TRBV28 and TRBJ2-7; TRBD1 matches at 8 bases. The CDR3 sequence is 13 residues long. With V trimmed by 7 bases and J by 5 bases, 7 bases remained unmatched. Germline CDR1 MDHEN, CDR2 SYDVKM. CDR3 region: CASIWAGGNEQYF. CDR3 bases: TGTGCCAGCATTTGGGCAGGGGGCAACGAGCAGTACTTC.

J is TRBJ2-1 and V is TRBV27; possible D gene TRBD2, 6 bases. Germline CDR1 MNHEY, CDR2 SMNVEV (reference sequence). V shed 5 bases and J shed 4 bases, with 9 bases lying between them. This CDR3 has 13 amino acids. The CDR3 sequence is CASSGGAYNEQFF. In DNA, the CDR3 is TGTGCCAGCAGTGGCGGGGCATACAATGAGCAGTTCTTC.